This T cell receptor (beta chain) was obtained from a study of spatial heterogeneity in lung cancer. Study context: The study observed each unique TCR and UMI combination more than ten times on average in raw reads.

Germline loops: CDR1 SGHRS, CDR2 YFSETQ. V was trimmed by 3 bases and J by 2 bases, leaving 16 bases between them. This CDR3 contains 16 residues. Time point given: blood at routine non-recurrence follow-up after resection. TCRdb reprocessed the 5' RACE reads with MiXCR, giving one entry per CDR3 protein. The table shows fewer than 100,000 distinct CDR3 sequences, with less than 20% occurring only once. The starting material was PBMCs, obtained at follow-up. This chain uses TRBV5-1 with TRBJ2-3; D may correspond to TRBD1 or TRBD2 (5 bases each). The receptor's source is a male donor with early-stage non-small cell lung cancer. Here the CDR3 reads CASSYRDAPSTDTQYF. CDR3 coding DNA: TGCGCCAGCAGCTACCGGGACGCACCCTCCACAGATACGCAGTATTTT.